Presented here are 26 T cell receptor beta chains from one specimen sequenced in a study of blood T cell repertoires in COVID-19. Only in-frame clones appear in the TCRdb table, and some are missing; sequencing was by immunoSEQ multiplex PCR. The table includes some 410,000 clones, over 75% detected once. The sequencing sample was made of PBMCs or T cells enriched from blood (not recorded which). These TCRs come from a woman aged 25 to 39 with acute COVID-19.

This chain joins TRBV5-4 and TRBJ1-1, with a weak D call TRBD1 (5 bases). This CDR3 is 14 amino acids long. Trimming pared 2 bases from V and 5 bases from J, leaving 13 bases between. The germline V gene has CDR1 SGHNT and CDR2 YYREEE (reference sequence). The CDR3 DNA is TGTGCCAGCAGCTTACCGGGGGGAAAAACTGAAGCTTTCTTT. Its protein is CASSLPGGKTEAFF.

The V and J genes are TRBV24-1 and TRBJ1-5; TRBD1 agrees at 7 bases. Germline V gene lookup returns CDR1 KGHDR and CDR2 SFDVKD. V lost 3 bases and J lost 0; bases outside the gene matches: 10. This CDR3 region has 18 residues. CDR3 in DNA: TGTGCCACCAGTGATCTTTCGACAGGGATAAATAGCAATCAGCCCCAGCATTTT. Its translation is CATSDLSTGINSNQPQHF.

The CDR3 DNA is TGTGCCAGCAGCCGCGGGGGGGCCTTGACAGATACGCAGTATTTT. Protein product: CASSRGGALTDTQYF. The rearrangement links TRBV5-4 to TRBJ2-3; 9 bases match TRBD2. V was clipped by 4 bases and J by 3 bases; unmatched bases: 6. The CDR3 runs to 15 residues. Germline values: CDR1 SGHNT, CDR2 YYREEE (reference sequence).

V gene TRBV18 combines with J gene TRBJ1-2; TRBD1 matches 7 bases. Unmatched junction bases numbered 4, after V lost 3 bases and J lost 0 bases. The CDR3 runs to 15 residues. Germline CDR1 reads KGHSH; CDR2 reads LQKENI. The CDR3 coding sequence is TGTGCCAGCTCACCGGACAGGAGACCTAACTATGGCTACACCTTC. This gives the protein CASSPDRRPNYGYTF.

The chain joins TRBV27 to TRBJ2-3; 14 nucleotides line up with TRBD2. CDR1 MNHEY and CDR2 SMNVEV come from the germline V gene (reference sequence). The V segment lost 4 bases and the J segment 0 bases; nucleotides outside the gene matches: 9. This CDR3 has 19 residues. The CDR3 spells CASSSPGLAGGPSTDTQYF. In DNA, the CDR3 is TGTGCCAGCAGTTCACCTGGACTAGCGGGGGGACCTAGCACAGATACGCAGTATTTT.

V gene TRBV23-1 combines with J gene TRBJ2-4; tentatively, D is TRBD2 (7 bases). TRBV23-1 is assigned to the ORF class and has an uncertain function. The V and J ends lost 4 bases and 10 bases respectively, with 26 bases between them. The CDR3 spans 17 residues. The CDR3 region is CASSPGIGGRLTAIQYF. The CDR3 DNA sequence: TGCGCCAGCAGTCCCGGAATCGGGGGGCGCCTCACGGCTATTCAGTACTTC.

The CDR3 region is CAIKGWTGSDTQYF. CDR3 bases: TGTGCCATCAAGGGGTGGACAGGGTCAGATACGCAGTATTTT. The chain is built from TRBV10-3 and TRBJ2-3; 8 bases map to TRBD1. After removal of 7 bases from V and 4 bases from J, the junction contained 7 bases not matched to a gene. This CDR3 region has 14 residues. CDR1 ENHRY and CDR2 SYGVKD come from the germline V gene.

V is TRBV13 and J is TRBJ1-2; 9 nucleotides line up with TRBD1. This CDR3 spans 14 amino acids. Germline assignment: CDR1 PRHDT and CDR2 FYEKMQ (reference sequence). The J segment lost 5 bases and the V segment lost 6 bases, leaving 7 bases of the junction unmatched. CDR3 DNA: TGTGCCAGCAGTTTGAACAGGGGGCGTTATGGCTACACCTTC. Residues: CASSLNRGRYGYTF.

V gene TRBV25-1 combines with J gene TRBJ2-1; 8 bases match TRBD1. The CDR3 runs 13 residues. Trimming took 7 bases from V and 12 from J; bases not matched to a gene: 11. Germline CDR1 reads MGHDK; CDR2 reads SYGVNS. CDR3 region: CASTRLSGTGQFF. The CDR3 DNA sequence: TGTGCCAGCACCCGCTTATCCGGGACAGGGCAGTTCTTC.

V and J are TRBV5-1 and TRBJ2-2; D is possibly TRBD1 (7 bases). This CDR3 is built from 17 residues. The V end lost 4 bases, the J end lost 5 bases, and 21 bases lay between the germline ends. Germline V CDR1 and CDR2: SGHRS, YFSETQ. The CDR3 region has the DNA TGCGCCAGCAGCGAAACCCGGACAGGTGGGGGGACCGGGGAGCTGTTTTTT. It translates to CASSETRTGGGTGELFF.

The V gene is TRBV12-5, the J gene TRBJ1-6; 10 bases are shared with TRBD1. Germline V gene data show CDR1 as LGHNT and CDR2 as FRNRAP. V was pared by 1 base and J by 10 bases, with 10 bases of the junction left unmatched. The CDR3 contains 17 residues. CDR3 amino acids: CASGLAPGTGDHSPLHF. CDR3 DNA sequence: TGTGCTAGTGGTTTGGCCCCCGGGACAGGGGATCACTCACCCCTCCACTTT.

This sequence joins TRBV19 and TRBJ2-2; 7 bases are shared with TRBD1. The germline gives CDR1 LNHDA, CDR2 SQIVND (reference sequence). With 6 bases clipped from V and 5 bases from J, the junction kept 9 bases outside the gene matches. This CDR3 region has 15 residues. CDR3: CASRLLGQLTGELFF. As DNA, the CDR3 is TGTGCCAGTAGGCTGCTGGGACAGCTTACCGGGGAGCTGTTTTTT.

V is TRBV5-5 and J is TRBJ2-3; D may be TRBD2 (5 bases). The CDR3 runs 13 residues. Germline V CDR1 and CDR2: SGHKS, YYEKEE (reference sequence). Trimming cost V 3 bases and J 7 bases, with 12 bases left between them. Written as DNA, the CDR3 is TGTGCCAGCAGCTGGCAACCGGGGAATACGCAGTATTTT. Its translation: CASSWQPGNTQYF.

CDR3 sequence: CASSQPMATSGAYEQYF. In DNA, the CDR3 is TGTGCCAGCAGCCAACCGATGGCGACTAGCGGGGCCTACGAGCAGTACTTC. The V gene is TRBV7-9, the J gene TRBJ2-7; TRBD2 matches 11 bases. CDR3 length equals 17 residues. Looked up from germline, CDR1 is SEHNR and CDR2 is FQNEAQ (reference sequence). V gave up 5 bases and J gave up 2 bases; unmatched junction bases: 11.

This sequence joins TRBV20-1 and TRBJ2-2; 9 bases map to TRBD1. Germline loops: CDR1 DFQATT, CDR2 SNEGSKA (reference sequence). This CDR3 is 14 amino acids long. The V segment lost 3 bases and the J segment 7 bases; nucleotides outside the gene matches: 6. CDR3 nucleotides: TGCAGTGCTAGTAGGGACAGGGAGAGCGGGGAGCTGTTTTTT. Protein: CSASRDRESGELFF.

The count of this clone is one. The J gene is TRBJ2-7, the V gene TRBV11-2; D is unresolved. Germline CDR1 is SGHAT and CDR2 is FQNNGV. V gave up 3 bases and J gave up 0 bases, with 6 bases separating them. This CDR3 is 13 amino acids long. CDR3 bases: TGTGCCAGCAGCTTTACAAGCTCCTACGAGCAGTACTTC. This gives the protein CASSFTSSYEQYF.

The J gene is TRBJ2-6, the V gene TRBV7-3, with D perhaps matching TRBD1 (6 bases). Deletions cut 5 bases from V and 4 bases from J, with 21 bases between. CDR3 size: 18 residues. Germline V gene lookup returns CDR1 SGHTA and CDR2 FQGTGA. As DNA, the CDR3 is TGTGCCAGCAGCCATTCTGTTGGGGGCGCGGCGGGGGCCAACGTCCTGACTTTC. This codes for CASSHSVGGAAGANVLTF.

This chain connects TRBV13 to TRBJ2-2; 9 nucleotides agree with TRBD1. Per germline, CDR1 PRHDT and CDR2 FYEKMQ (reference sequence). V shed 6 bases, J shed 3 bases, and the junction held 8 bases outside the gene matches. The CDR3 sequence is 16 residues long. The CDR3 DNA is TGTGCCAGCAGAATAACAGGGGGCGCTTACACCGGGGAGCTGTTTTTT. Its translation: CASRITGGAYTGELFF.

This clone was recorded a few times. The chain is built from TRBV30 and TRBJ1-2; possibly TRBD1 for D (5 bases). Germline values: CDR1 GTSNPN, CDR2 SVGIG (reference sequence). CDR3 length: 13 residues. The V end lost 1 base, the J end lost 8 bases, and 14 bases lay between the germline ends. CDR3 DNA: TGTGCCTGGAGTGCGACTGGGGCCGACGGCTACACCTTC. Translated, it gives CAWSATGADGYTF. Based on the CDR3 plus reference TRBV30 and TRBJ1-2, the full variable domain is SQTIHQWPATLVQPVGSPLSLECTVEGTSNPNLYWYRQAAGRGLQLLFYSVGIGQISSEVPQNLSASRPQDRQFILSSKKLLLSDSGFYLCAWSATGADGYTFGSGTRLTVV.

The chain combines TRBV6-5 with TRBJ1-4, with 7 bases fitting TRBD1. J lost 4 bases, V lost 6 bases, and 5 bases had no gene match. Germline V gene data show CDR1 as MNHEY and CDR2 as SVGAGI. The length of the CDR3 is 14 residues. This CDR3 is CASSRQGVNEKLFF. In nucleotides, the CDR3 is TGTGCCAGCAGCCGACAGGGTGTTAATGAAAAACTGTTTTTT.

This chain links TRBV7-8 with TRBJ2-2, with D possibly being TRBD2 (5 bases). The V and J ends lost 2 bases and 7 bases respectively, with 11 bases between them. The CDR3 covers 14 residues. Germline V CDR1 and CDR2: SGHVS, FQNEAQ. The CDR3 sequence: CASSLRETSGELFF. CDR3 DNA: TGTGCCAGCAGCTTAAGGGAGACCAGCGGGGAGCTGTTTTTT.

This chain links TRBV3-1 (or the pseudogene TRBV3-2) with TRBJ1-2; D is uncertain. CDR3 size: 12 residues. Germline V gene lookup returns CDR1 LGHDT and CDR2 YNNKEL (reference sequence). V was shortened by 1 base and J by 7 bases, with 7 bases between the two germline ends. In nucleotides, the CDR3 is TGTGCCAGCAGCCAAGGGGAGGTTGGCTACACCTTC. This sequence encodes CASSQGEVGYTF.

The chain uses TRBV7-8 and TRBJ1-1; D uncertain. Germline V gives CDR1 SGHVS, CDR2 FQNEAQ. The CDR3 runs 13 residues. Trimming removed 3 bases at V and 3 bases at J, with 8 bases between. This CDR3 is CASSLSSDTEAFF. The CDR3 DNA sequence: TGTGCCAGCAGCTTGAGCTCTGACACTGAAGCTTTCTTT.

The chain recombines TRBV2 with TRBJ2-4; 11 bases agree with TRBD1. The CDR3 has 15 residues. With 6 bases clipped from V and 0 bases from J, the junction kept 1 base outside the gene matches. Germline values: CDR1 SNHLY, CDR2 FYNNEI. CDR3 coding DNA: TGTGCCAGCAGGGACAGGGGGCTAGCCAAAAACATTCAGTACTTC. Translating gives CASRDRGLAKNIQYF.

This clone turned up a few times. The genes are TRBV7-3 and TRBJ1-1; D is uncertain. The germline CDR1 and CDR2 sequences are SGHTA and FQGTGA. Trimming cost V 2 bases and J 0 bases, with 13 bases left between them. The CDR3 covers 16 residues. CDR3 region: CASSLYAGDLNTEAFF. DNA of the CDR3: TGTGCCAGCAGCTTATATGCGGGAGACCTGAACACTGAAGCTTTCTTT.

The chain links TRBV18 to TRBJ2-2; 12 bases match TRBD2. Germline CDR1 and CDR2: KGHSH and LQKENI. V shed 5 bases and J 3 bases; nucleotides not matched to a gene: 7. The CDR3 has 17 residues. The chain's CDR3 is CASSSSSGGAYTGELFF. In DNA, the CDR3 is TGTGCCAGCTCATCTTCTAGCGGGGGGGCCTACACCGGGGAGCTGTTTTTT. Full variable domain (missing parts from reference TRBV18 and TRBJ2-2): NAGVMQNPRHLVRRRGQEARLRCSPMKGHSHVYWYRQLPEEGLKFMVYLQKENIIDESGMPKERFSAEFPKEGPSILRIQQVVRGDSAAYFCASSSSSGGAYTGELFFGEGSRLTVL.